These T cell receptor beta chains were read from a single sample in a study of OX40 agonist ivuxolimab in advanced cancers. The data were produced by immunoSEQ multiplex PCR, yet TCRdb's version contains in-frame clones alone and is incomplete. This sample carries about 78,000 clones, roughly 91% of them seen once, and the ten largest clones take 0.2% to 0.3%. This material consisted of CD4+ or CD8+ T cells sorted from blood, taken in a trial of the OX40 agonist ivuxolimab. These receptors all stem from an adult with an advanced solid tumor such as melanoma, head and neck, liver or kidney cancer. CDR3s include the opening cysteine and the closing phenylalanine or tryptophan. The D gene is left open where the match is weak. Some rows mark clone size as missing; the rest say once, few, many or name a class of expanded clone.

TRBV5-1	TRBJ2-5	once	NA	TGCGCCAGCAGCTTTTCCGGACAGCTCTCCCAAGAGACCCAGTACTTC	CASSFSGQLSQETQYF
TRBV4-3	TRBJ1-2	few	NA	TGCGCCAGCAGCCCATATAAGAACCAACATGGCTACACCTTC	CASSPYKNQHGYTF
TRBV4-1	TRBJ2-3	NA	NA	TGCGCCAGCAGCCAAGGGGCGGCCACAGATACGCAGTATTTT	CASSQGAATDTQYF
TRBV19	TRBJ2-5	once	NA	TGTGCCAGTAGTACTCAAACAGGGACAGAGACCCAGTACTTC	CASSTQTGTETQYF
TRBV5-8	TRBJ1-2	NA	NA	TGTGCCAGCACCCTCGGGACTTCACCAGGAGAGGGCTACACCTTC	CASTLGTSPGEGYTF
TRBV5-1	TRBJ1-1	NA	NA	TGCGCCAGCAGCTTGGGACAGATGAACACTGAAGCTTTCTTT	CASSLGQMNTEAFF
TRBV19	TRBJ2-7	NA	NA	TGTGCCAGTAGCCGAGAGGGCACTAGGGAGTTCGAGCAGTACTTC	CASSREGTREFEQYF
TRBV5-4	TRBJ1-1	NA	NA	TGTGCCAGCAGCTCCCGATCGGGGGATCACAACACTGAAGCTTTCTTT	CASSSRSGDHNTEAFF
TRBV19	TRBJ2-2	NA	TRBD1	TGTGCCAGTAGTAGGGCAGGGGGCTACACCGGGGAGCTGTTTTTT	CASSRAGGYTGELFF
TRBV18	TRBJ1-3	NA	TRBD1	TGTGCCAGCTCACCACCCCACGGGACAGGGGGCTTGGGCACCATATATTTT	CASSPPHGTGGLGTIYF
TRBV7-9	TRBJ2-7	NA	TRBD1	TGTGCCAGCAGCGCGACAGGGGACGAGCAGTACTTC	CASSATGDEQYF
TRBV10-3	TRBJ2-1	NA	NA	TGTGCCATCAGTGAGTCGGGGGCCCCTCAGTTAAGAGAGCAGTTCTTC	CAISESGAPQLREQFF
TRBV28	TRBJ2-2	NA	NA	TGTGCCAGCAGTTATGGGGGTGTATTGGCTAGTAGGAACCGGGAGCTGTTTTTT	CASSYGGVLASRNRELFF
TRBV7-2	TRBJ1-2	NA	TRBD1	TGTGCCAGCAGCCCCCGACAGGGGAACTATGGCTACACCTTC	CASSPRQGNYGYTF
TRBV11-2	TRBJ2-7	NA	NA	TGTGCCAGCAGCACGTCTCTGGGGGGCGAGCAGTACTTC	CASSTSLGGEQYF
TRBV19	TRBJ2-2	once	NA	TGTGCCAGTAGTCGCTACACCGGGGAGCTGTTTTTT	CASSRYTGELFF
TRBV11-3	TRBJ1-1	once	NA	TGTGCCAGCAGCACCAGGACAGAGAACACTGAAGCTTTCTTT	CASSTRTENTEAFF
TRBV14	TRBJ1-2	NA	NA	TGTGCCAGCAGCCAAGGTATGGGACTACATGGCTACACCTTC	CASSQGMGLHGYTF
TRBV5-1	TRBJ2-1	once	TRBD2	TGCGCCAGCAGCCCTATAGCGGGAGGGGGTGAAAATGAGCAGTTCTTC	CASSPIAGGGENEQFF
TRBV19	TRBJ2-1	NA	NA	TGTGCCAGTAGTAATGGCGGCTTTTACAATGAGCAGTTCTTC	CASSNGGFYNEQFF
TRBV19	TRBJ1-2	few	NA	TGTGCCAGTAGTCCCCCCGTAGGGGCTAACTATGGCTACACCTTC	CASSPPVGANYGYTF
TRBV10-3	TRBJ1-1	NA	NA	TGTGCCATCGGAGGGGGGGCGCGGGACACTGAAGCTTTCTTT	CAIGGGARDTEAFF
TRBV7-2	TRBJ2-3	NA	TRBD2	TGTGCCAGCAGCTCAGCCATTACTAGCGGGGGGAGCACAGATACGCAGTATTTT	CASSSAITSGGSTDTQYF
TRBV18	TRBJ1-2	NA	NA	TGTGCCAGCTCGCCCTCGTTGTTAGGCTACACCTTC	CASSPSLLGYTF
TRBV12-5	TRBJ2-3	NA	NA	TGTGCTAGTGGTTTGGTGGGTGCGCAGTATTTT	CASGLVGAQYF
TRBV5-6	TRBJ2-5	NA	NA	TGTGCCAGCAGCTCAGCGGCACAAGAGACCCAGTACTTC	CASSSAAQETQYF
TRBV6-6	TRBJ1-2	NA	NA	TGTGCCAGCAGGGAAGAGGAGAGCTATGGCTACACCTTC	CASREEESYGYTF